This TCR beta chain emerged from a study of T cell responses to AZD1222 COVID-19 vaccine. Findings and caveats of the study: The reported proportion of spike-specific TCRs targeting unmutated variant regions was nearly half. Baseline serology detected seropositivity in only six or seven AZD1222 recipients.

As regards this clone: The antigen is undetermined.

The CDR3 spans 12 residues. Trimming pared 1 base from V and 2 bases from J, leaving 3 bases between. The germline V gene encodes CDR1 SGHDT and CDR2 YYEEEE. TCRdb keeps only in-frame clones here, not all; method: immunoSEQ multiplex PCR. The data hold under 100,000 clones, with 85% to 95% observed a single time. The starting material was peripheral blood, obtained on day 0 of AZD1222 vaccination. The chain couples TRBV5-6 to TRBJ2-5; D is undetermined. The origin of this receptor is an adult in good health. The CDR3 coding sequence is TGTGCCAGCAGCTTGATGCAAGAGACCCAGTACTTC. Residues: CASSLMQETQYF.